Below, 29 T cell receptor beta chains from the same sample are listed, as sequenced in a study of cytomegalovirus exposure and HLA in healthy donors. The PCR ran on 60 Vbeta and 13 Jbeta primers. Assay used: immunoSEQ multiplex PCR; TCRdb lists only in-frame clones, some missing. The sample records 200,000 to 300,000 clones, approximately 78% being singletons. Source material: PBMCs. These receptor sequences come from a boy between 10 and 17 years old in good health and CMV-seronegative.

The V and J genes are TRBV7-2 and TRBJ2-5; TRBD2 agrees at 10 bases. The V segment lost 2 bases and the J segment 5 bases; nucleotides outside the gene matches: 8. The CDR3 is 16 amino acids. Germline V CDR1 and CDR2: SGHTA, FQGNSA. CDR3 nucleotides: TGTGCCAGCAGCTTAATGCCAGCGGGAGGGAGGGAGACCCAGTACTTC. It yields the protein CASSLMPAGGRETQYF. The full variable domain, with the rest looked up from reference TRBV7-2 and TRBJ2-5, is GAGVSQSPSNKVTEKGKDVELRCDPISGHTALYWYRQSLGQGLEFLIYFQGNSAPDKSGLPSDRFSAERTGGSVSTLTIQRTQQEDSAVYLCASSLMPAGGRETQYFGPGTRLLVL.

The CDR3 sequence is CASTQRRGTGDRFYGYTF. The CDR3 DNA follows: TGTGCCAGCACCCAACGCCGAGGGACAGGGGATCGATTTTATGGCTACACCTTC. The gene calls are TRBV11-3 and TRBJ1-2; 10 nucleotides line up with TRBD1. The J segment lost 5 bases and the V segment lost 7 bases, leaving 19 bases of the junction unmatched. CDR1 is SGHNT and CDR2 is YENEEA in the germline V gene. This CDR3 comprises 18 residues.

The chain recombines TRBV5-1 with TRBJ2-7; D perhaps matches TRBD1 (5 bases). Trimming shortened V by 0 bases and J by 3 bases, and 10 bases separated the two germline ends. Germline V lookup: CDR1 SGHRS, CDR2 YFSETQ. The CDR3 is made up of 14 amino acids. The CDR3 reads CASSLERGNYEQYF. CDR3 bases: TGCGCCAGCAGCTTGGAAAGGGGTAACTACGAGCAGTACTTC.

The count of this clone is one. CDR3 DNA: TGTGCCAGCAGATCCGGACAGGCCGACACCGGGGAGCTGTTTTTT. This sequence encodes CASRSGQADTGELFF. The chain joins TRBV2 to TRBJ2-2; 7 bases are a match to TRBD1. Trimming at V came to 6 bases and at J to 3 bases, leaving 7 bases not matched to a gene. The length of the CDR3 is 15 residues. CDR1 is SNHLY, CDR2 FYNNEI, per germline.

This chain links TRBV6-4 with TRBJ1-4; perhaps TRBD1 as D (5 bases). V gave up 2 bases and J gave up 4 bases, with 11 bases separating them. CDR1 is MRHNA, CDR2 SNTAGT, per germline. The CDR3 sequence is 15 residues long. CDR3 protein: CASSDGGALNEKLFF. Written as DNA, the CDR3 is TGTGCCAGCAGTGACGGCGGGGCCCTTAATGAAAAACTGTTTTTT.

V and J are TRBV5-1 and TRBJ2-1; 7 bases line up with TRBD2. V was clipped by 5 bases and J by 4 bases; unmatched bases: 12. The CDR3 is 16 amino acids. CDR1 is SGHRS and CDR2 is YFSETQ in the germline V gene. The CDR3 loop is CASSLYGPRGYNEQFF. CDR3 nucleotide sequence: TGCGCCAGCAGTCTGTATGGTCCGCGGGGGTACAATGAGCAGTTCTTC.

V gene TRBV4-1 combines with J gene TRBJ1-2; 7 positions match TRBD1. The CDR3 length is 14 residues. Per germline, CDR1 MGHRA and CDR2 YSYEKL. With 1 base clipped from V and 3 bases from J, the junction kept 2 bases outside the gene matches. The CDR3 here is CASSQAQGDYGYTF. The CDR3 DNA reads as TGCGCCAGCAGCCAAGCTCAGGGGGACTATGGCTACACCTTC.

This clone was observed a few times. CDR3 DNA: TGCGCCAGCAGCCAAGAATTAGCGGGGAGCGATCAAGAGACCCAGTACTTC. This translates into CASSQELAGSDQETQYF. The genes are TRBV4-1 and TRBJ2-5; 8 bases agree with TRBD2. V lost 0 bases to trimming and J lost 2 bases; unmatched junction nucleotides: 8. The CDR3 loop spans 17 amino acids. Germline-derived CDR1 and CDR2 are MGHRA and YSYEKL.

This chain uses TRBV5-3 with TRBJ2-7, with 8 bases aligning to TRBD1. TRBV5-3 is filed as an ORF, its function uncertain. Losses at the gene ends were 4 bases for V and 2 bases for J; bases not matched to a gene: 8. The CDR3 totals 15 residues. The CDR3 nucleotides read TGTGCCAGAAGCGCGAGACAGGGGCACCCCTACGAGCAGTACTTC. This sequence encodes CARSARQGHPYEQYF.

The V gene is TRBV7-9, the J gene TRBJ2-7, with 7 bases fitting TRBD1. Germline V gene lookup returns CDR1 SEHNR and CDR2 FQNEAQ (reference sequence). V was clipped by 4 bases and J by 6 bases; unmatched bases: 9. This CDR3 contains 14 residues. CDR3 in amino acids: CASSSNRGLGEQYF. CDR3 DNA sequence: TGTGCCAGCAGCTCCAACAGGGGCTTGGGCGAGCAGTACTTC.

The gene calls are TRBV29-1 and TRBJ1-1; TRBD1 matches at 8 bases. Per germline, CDR1 SQVTM and CDR2 ANQGSEA. With 8 bases clipped from V and 3 bases from J, the junction kept 2 bases outside the gene matches. The CDR3 has 11 amino acids. The CDR3 is CSLQGDTEAFF. DNA of the CDR3: TGCAGCCTACAGGGGGACACTGAAGCTTTCTTT.

The rearrangement joins TRBV10-3 to TRBJ1-2, with TRBD1 identical over 7 bases. CDR1 and CDR2 (germline): ENHRY, SYGVKD. Unmatched junction bases numbered 12, after V lost 0 bases and J lost 8 bases. The CDR3 has 16 amino acids. The CDR3 nucleotides are TGTGCCATCAGTGAGTCGTTCGGGACAGATTTGGGCGGCTACACCTTC. Its translation: CAISESFGTDLGGYTF.

V is TRBV10-3 and J is TRBJ2-3; possibly TRBD1 for D (5 bases). The germline V and J ends were trimmed by 6 bases and 0 bases, with 10 bases remaining between them. The CDR3 covers 14 residues. The V gene's germline CDR1 is ENHRY and CDR2 SYGVKD. The CDR3 sequence: CAIRQGSSTDTQYF. As DNA, the CDR3 is TGTGCCATCAGGCAGGGATCAAGCACAGATACGCAGTATTTT.

The chain is built from TRBV5-8 and TRBJ2-3, with 15 nucleotides matching TRBD2. V shed 4 bases and J 0 bases; nucleotides not matched to a gene: 3. The CDR3 sequence is 17 residues long. CDR1 SGHTS and CDR2 YDEGEE come from the germline V gene. CDR3 sequence: CASSLGLAGGSTDTQYF. The DNA for the CDR3 is TGTGCCAGCAGCCTGGGACTAGCGGGGGGTAGCACAGATACGCAGTATTTT.

The genes are TRBV2 and TRBJ2-3; weak D call: TRBD1 (6 bases). V lost 4 bases and J 2 bases, leaving 13 bases between the germline ends. This CDR3 spans 15 amino acids. Germline CDR1 SNHLY, CDR2 FYNNEI. CDR3 nucleotides: TGTGCCAGCAGTGGGGCAGGGGTCGCCACAGATACGCAGTATTTT. It yields the protein CASSGAGVATDTQYF.

The V call is TRBV6-1, the J call TRBJ2-3; 7 bases line up with TRBD2. Trimming at V came to 1 base and at J to 5 bases, leaving 6 bases not matched to a gene. The CDR3 length is 15 residues. In germline, CDR1 is MNHNS, CDR2 SASEGT. CDR3 nucleotide sequence: TGTGCCAGCAGTGAAGTCGGGACGGGGGGAGATACGCAGTATTTT. Protein product: CASSEVGTGGDTQYF.

The chain uses TRBV13 and TRBJ2-1, with 9 bases matching TRBD1. Germline CDR1 and CDR2: PRHDT and FYEKMQ (reference sequence). Losses at the gene ends were 5 bases for V and 9 bases for J; bases not matched to a gene: 5. The CDR3 is 13 residues long. DNA for the CDR3: TGTGCCAGCAGCCTGGACAGGGGACGTGAGCAGTTCTTC. Translated, it gives CASSLDRGREQFF. Together with reference TRBV13 and TRBJ2-1, the CDR3 gives the full variable domain: AAGVIQSPRHLIKEKRETATLKCYPIPRHDTVYWYQQGPGQDPQFLISFYEKMQSDKGSIPDRFSAQQFSDYHSELNMSSLELGDSALYFCASSLDRGREQFFGPGTRLTVL.

The rearrangement links TRBV19 to TRBJ1-2; perhaps TRBD1 as D (6 bases). Trimming left V 6 bases short and J 7 bases short, with 21 bases between. The germline CDR1 and CDR2 sequences are LNHDA and SQIVND (reference sequence). The CDR3 contains 15 residues. The CDR3 DNA reads TGTGCCAGTAGCAAGCGGGGACCGCCGGGGGCTGGCTACACCTTC. This gives the protein CASSKRGPPGAGYTF.

This chain joins TRBV5-1 and TRBJ2-5; the match to TRBD1 covers 7 bases. This CDR3 is built from 14 residues. In germline, CDR1 is SGHRS, CDR2 YFSETQ. Trimming at V came to 3 bases and at J to 4 bases, leaving 6 bases not matched to a gene. The CDR3 region has the DNA TGCGCCAGCAGCTCCGCCACAGGGGTAGAGACCCAGTACTTC. Translation: CASSSATGVETQYF.

The V and J genes are TRBV5-1 and TRBJ1-1; D ambiguous. In germline, CDR1 is SGHRS, CDR2 YFSETQ. The CDR3 spans 14 residues. V lost 2 bases to trimming and J lost 4 bases, with 12 bases between them. CDR3 sequence reads: CASSFRFASTEAFF. CDR3 in DNA: TGCGCCAGCAGCTTTCGGTTCGCGAGCACTGAAGCTTTCTTT.

The rearrangement joins TRBV5-1 to TRBJ2-3, with D perhaps TRBD1 (6 bases). The germline V gene encodes CDR1 SGHRS and CDR2 YFSETQ. Deletions cut 0 bases from V and 1 base from J, with 9 bases between. The CDR3 sequence is 15 residues long. CDR3 protein: CASSLVDRRTDTQYF. CDR3 nucleotide sequence: TGCGCCAGCAGCTTGGTGGACAGACGCACAGATACGCAGTATTTT.

The genes are TRBV28 and TRBJ1-4; 8 bases agree with TRBD1. Germline V lookup: CDR1 MDHEN, CDR2 SYDVKM. Losses at the gene ends were 5 bases for V and 6 bases for J; bases not matched to a gene: 5. CDR3 length equals 14 residues. The CDR3 DNA reads TGTGCCAGCAGTCCACAGGGGGTTCATGAAAAACTGTTTTTT. This codes for CASSPQGVHEKLFF. Combining the CDR3 with reference TRBV28 and TRBJ1-4 gives the whole variable domain DVKVTQSSRYLVKRTGEKVFLECVQDMDHENMFWYRQDPGLGLRLIYFSYDVKMKEKGDIPEGYSVSREKKERFSLILESASTNQTSMYLCASSPQGVHEKLFFGSGTQLSVL.

This clone was counted between two and nine times. The rearrangement uses TRBV5-4 and TRBJ2-5; maybe TRBD1 (7 bases). V lost 10 bases and J 5 bases, leaving 21 bases between the germline ends. The CDR3 extends over 14 amino acids. Germline V CDR1 and CDR2: SGHNT, YYREEE (reference sequence). The CDR3 loop reads CAAGGGGALETQYF. In nucleotides, the CDR3 is TGTGCCGCTGGAGGAGGGGGCGCGTTGGAGACCCAGTACTTC.

The rearrangement links TRBV7-3 to TRBJ1-2, with 10 nucleotides matching TRBD1. Germline V lookup: CDR1 SGHTA, CDR2 FQGTGA. The CDR3 loop spans 17 amino acids. The V and J ends lost 5 bases and 3 bases, in that order; junction bases with no gene match: 12. The CDR3 sequence: CASSPGLGGTGDYGYTF. The CDR3 DNA is TGTGCCAGCAGCCCGGGGTTGGGGGGGACAGGGGACTATGGCTACACCTTC. Full variable domain (remainder filled in from reference TRBV7-3 and TRBJ1-2): GAGVSQTPSNKVTEKGKYVELRCDPISGHTALYWYRQSLGQGPEFLIYFQGTGAADDSGLPNDRFFAVRPEGSVSTLKIQRTERGDSAVYLCASSPGLGGTGDYGYTFGSGTRLTVV.

As to this clone: Compared with germline, one end of the junction differs, possibly owing to a read error. This chain connects TRBV7-7 to TRBJ1-1; D possibly corresponds to TRBD1 (5 bases). The CDR3 runs 13 residues. Germline V gene lookup returns CDR1 SSHAT and CDR2 FNYEAQ (reference sequence). The CDR3 nucleotides are TGTGCTAGCAGCTGGGGGGAGAACACTGAAGCTTTCTTT. Translation gives CASSWGENTEAFF.

This clone appeared once. The chain couples TRBV6-1 to TRBJ1-1; D is unclear. Trimming stripped 0 bases from V and 0 bases from J, with 8 bases between. Germline CDR1 and CDR2: MNHNS and SASEGT. This CDR3 has 15 residues. The chain's CDR3 is CASSEAQRMNTEAFF. As DNA, the CDR3 is TGTGCCAGCAGTGAAGCCCAGCGTATGAACACTGAAGCTTTCTTT.

This CDR3 is CASSLDGTGSGEQYF. CDR3 nucleotides: TGTGCCAGCAGCTTAGACGGGACAGGGTCCGGCGAGCAGTACTTC. This chain uses TRBV7-6 with TRBJ2-7; 9 nucleotides line up with TRBD1. This CDR3 has 15 residues. V dropped 1 base and J dropped 6; count of bases not matched to a gene: 7. Germline assignment: CDR1 SGHVS and CDR2 FNYEAQ. The variable domain in full, completed from reference TRBV7-6 and TRBJ2-7, reads GAGVSQSPRYKVTKRGQDVALRCDPISGHVSLYWYRQALGQGPEFLTYFNYEAQQDKSGLPNDRFSAERPEGSISTLTIQRTEQRDSAMYRCASSLDGTGSGEQYFGPGTRLTVT.

The chain has TRBV29-1 and TRBJ1-1; D is uncertain. The CDR3 is made up of 14 amino acids. Germline CDR1 and CDR2: SQVTM and ANQGSEA. V lost 4 bases and J lost 5, with 17 bases in between. In nucleotides, the CDR3 is TGCAGCGTTGTAGTAAGAGGGATAGTGACTGAAGCTTTCTTT. This codes for CSVVVRGIVTEAFF.

This sequence joins TRBV19 and TRBJ1-1; tentative D call: TRBD1 (5 bases). V was cut by 2 bases and J by 1 base, with 17 bases left in between. CDR1 and CDR2 (germline): LNHDA, SQIVND (reference sequence). The CDR3 runs to 17 residues. For the CDR3, the DNA is TGTGCCAGTAGTATACTCTCAGGGTCGCTAGGGAACACTGAAGCTTTCTTT. Amino acids: CASSILSGSLGNTEAFF.